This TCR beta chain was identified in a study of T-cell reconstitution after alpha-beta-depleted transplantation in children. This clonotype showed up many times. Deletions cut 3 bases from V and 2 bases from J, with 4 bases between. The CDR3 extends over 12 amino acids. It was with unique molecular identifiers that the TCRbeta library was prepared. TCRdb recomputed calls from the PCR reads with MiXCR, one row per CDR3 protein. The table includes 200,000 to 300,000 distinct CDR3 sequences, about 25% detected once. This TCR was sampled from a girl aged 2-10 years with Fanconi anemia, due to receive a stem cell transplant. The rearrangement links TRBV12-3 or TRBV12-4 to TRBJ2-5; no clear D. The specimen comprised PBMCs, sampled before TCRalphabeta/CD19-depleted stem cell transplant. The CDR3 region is CASSFKQETQYF. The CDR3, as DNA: TGTGCCAGCAGTTTTAAGCAAGAGACCCAGTACTTC.